This T cell receptor (beta chain) derives from a study of control samples from healthy donors and cancer patients. This CDR3 is 13 amino acids long. This clone has only one observation. Its ends do not fully match the called genes, so a read error is possible. TCRdb's copy holds only in-frame clones and misses some; the assay was immunoSEQ multiplex PCR. This sample has approximately 150,000 clones, with more than 85% found just once. Sequenced sample: blood. The TCR was taken from a man aged 30-40 years in good health. J is TRBJ2-5 and V is TRBV12-3 or TRBV12-4, with D unclear. CDR3 in amino acids: CASSSPDQETQYF. CDR3 bases: TGTGCCAGCAGCTCACCTGACCAGGAGACCCAGTACTTC.